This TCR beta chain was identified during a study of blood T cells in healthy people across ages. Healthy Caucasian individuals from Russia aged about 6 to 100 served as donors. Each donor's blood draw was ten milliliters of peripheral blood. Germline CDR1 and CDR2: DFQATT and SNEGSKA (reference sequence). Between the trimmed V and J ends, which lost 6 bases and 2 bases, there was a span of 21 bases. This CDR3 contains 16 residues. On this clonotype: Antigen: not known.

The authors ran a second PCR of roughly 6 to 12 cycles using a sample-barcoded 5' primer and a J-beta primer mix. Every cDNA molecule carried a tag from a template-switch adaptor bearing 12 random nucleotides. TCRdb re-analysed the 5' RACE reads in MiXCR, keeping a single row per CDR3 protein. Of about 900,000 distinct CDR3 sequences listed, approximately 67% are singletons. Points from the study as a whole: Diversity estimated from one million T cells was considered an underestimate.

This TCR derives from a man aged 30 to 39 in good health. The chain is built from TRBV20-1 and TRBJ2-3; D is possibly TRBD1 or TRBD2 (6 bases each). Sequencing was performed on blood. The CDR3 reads CSALPRGPQFTDTQYF. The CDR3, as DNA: TGCAGTGCCCTACCTCGGGGGCCCCAGTTCACAGATACGCAGTATTTT.